The sequence of this TCR beta chain was determined in a study of blood T cell repertoires in COVID-19. Study in general: The United States, Italy and Spain were the sources of the acute and convalescent COVID-19 samples. From T cells, B-cell-depleted T cells, or PBMCs came the material, which was cDNA or gDNA.

The CDR3 consists of 14 residues. Unmatched junction bases numbered 8, after V lost 6 bases and J lost 7 bases. The germline CDR1 and CDR2 sequences are SGHTA and FQGNSA. Seattle's cohort entered during active infection and was followed longitudinally. Original processing notes: Counts of nucleated cells, estimated from reference gene primer amplification, were obtained. TCRdb keeps only in-frame clones here, not all; method: immunoSEQ multiplex PCR. V and J calls and clone size come straight from that table; D and trimming were deduced from the DNA. The sample has a few hundred thousand clones, roughly 88% seen once.

Material for sequencing was peripheral blood. This receptor was obtained from a woman aged 25 to 39 with COVID-19, enrolled during active disease. This chain uses TRBV7-2 with TRBJ1-4; 7 nucleotides line up with TRBD1. The CDR3 DNA is TGTGCCAGCAGTCTCGGACAGGTGGCTGAAAAACTGTTTTTT. Amino acids: CASSLGQVAEKLFF.